Listed here is a single T cell receptor beta chain. There is no known antigen for this receptor. Within one base of it there is no much larger clone, and no base qualities were kept. For CDR1 and CDR2, the germline V gene (reference sequence) lists LNHDA and SQIVND. The CDR3 has 15 amino acids, counting the end cysteine and phenylalanine. Here the CDR3 DNA is all that survives: 45 bases in frame from base 1. Trimming leaves V shorter by 6 bases and J shorter by 5 bases, with the junction holding 6 bases beyond the gene matches. The sample belongs to a study of cytomegalovirus exposure and HLA in healthy donors (TCRdb year 2017). For context, the study as a whole: In an earlier analysis of about 560 of the donors, about 270 Gb of sequence data and 90 million to 120 million unique TCR beta sequences from 150 million to 200 million T cells were reported. Roughly 320 gigabases of sequencing data and tens of millions of unique TCR sequences made up an early release that covered several hundred HLA-typed donors. Every discovery cohort repertoire had been produced on one sequencing platform. The study aimed to test whether cataloging public T cell receptors could reveal signatures of past pathogen exposure. Using immunosequencing, the study profiled T cell repertoires from 500 to 800 subjects and related those repertoires to cytomegalovirus serostatus. In addition to the first cohort of approximately 670 subjects, a separate validation cohort of around 110 different subjects was used. Roughly 5 DR-DQ haplotypes were treated as single units for association and clustering because of strong linkage in the cohort. The number of donors typed differed by locus, with roughly 620-640 for A, B, C, DRB1 and DQB1, roughly 550 for DQA1, 606 for DPA1, and some 450 for DPB1. Of the 398 genotyped donors, approximately 83% fell in the genetic ancestry cluster associated with self-reported Caucasian donors. Among roughly 370 genotyped donors of the cohort, an average of roughly 240,000 unique TCR beta nucleotide sequences were sequenced per donor, around 20% of them non-productive. High-throughput TCR immunosequencing, statistical association of individual TCRs with disease status, and machine learning were combined to predict cytomegalovirus infection status. In the later analysis, no new phenotypic data were used to find candidate immune exposures; instead, reliance was placed on TCR beta sequences and their occurrence across donors. An earlier analysis of 587 of the donors used high-throughput TCR beta sequencing to judge whether each TCR beta V gene segment behaved as functional or pseudogenic. In a later genetic analysis, genome-wide SNP genotypes for about 55% of the roughly 670 donors were used, and that subset was treated as a discovery cohort. Both class I and class II loci were covered by HLA typing, at four-digit resolution. Alongside the repertoire data, information on donor age, sex, ethnicity and CMV serostatus was compiled. A later analysis re-analyzed previously published TCR beta repertoires from roughly 630 donors and added high-resolution HLA genotyping to study TCR occurrence patterns. What the authors observed across the whole study: Strong co-occurrence of HLA alleles, especially DR and DQ, made assigning TCR associations to individual alleles difficult. The authors suggested that the approach could potentially be extended to other disease states and immunological phenotypes. A further reported finding was that TCR beta sequences accurately predicted the HLA-A and HLA-B alleles for most subjects in the first cohort. Compared with the roughly 720-donor mean, donors in an Asian-associated ancestry cluster had fewer N-insertions in productive TCRs, according to a later genetic analysis. The classifier was reported to diagnose cytomegalovirus status with high specificity and sensitivity in both the original and validation cohorts. The only immune exposure information available for the cohort was CMV serostatus. The presence/absence analyses assumed that sequencing depth was roughly uniform across donors, and that assumption may not be true. A later analysis found that most CMV-associated TCR beta chains appeared HLA-restricted, with HLA associations seemingly driven largely by CMV exposure. At a false discovery rate of 0.05, a later analysis linked around 15,000 TCR beta sequences to specific HLA alleles. The 87-base-pair reads could not distinguish some IMGT-functional V segments, including TRBV6-2 and TRBV6-3, so those segments were excluded. The sequencing pipeline was judged likely to have produced a cluster of highly shared sequence variants as a technical artifact. Linkage disequilibrium might explain the correlated functional status among segregating V segments, but an unknown experimental factor could not be ruled out. Most TCR sequences were seen in very few donors, while some public TCRs were found in many individuals. According to a later analysis, parvovirus B19, influenza, CMV and Epstein-Barr virus appeared linked to several top co-occurrence clusters. In a later genetic analysis, a missense DCLRE1C variant was associated with V-gene and J-gene trimming of TCR beta chains, and the association was replicated in an independent cohort. Because counts were too low, approximately 18 rarely observed V segments, including chromosome 9 orphons, were excluded from the earlier analysis of some 590 of the donors. The cohort was sequenced for TCR beta chains only, and without alpha or paired-chain data the features that could be detected were limited. A total of 164 TCR beta chains were listed by the study as associated with cytomegalovirus. In vitro tests confirmed that a few of the cytomegalovirus-associated TCR beta chains recognize cytomegalovirus antigens. An earlier analysis of around 540 of the donors showed that most TCR beta V segments appeared in productive rearrangements either about 87% or about 30% of the time, which broadly matched IMGT annotations. A later analysis found that HLA-associated TCR beta chains were more clonally expanded and had lower generation probabilities than equally common non-associated chains. Because HLA typing was unavailable for some donors at each locus, only the typed subset was used in association tests. In a later analysis, TCR association rates were found to vary across HLA loci, with the most associated TCRs seen for DRB1 alleles and the fewest for HLA-C alleles.

The cohort was made up of under 800 healthy bone marrow donors. All cohort members were sampled while nominally healthy, although unrecorded immune exposures were likely present. The donor was CMV seropositive and was included in the group of about 290 seropositive cohort members. Every donor gave a peripheral blood sample, and the peripheral blood mononuclear cells from that sample were used for TCR beta sequencing. The Qiagen DNeasy Blood Extraction Kit was used to extract genomic DNA from the blood cell samples. Library method: the immunoSEQ multiplex PCR assay. For the multiplex PCR, a mixture combining 60 forward primers for TCR Vbeta segments and 13 reverse primers for TCR Jbeta segments was used. The CDR3 region of rearranged TCR beta genes was amplified from genomic DNA with a multiplex PCR assay. Amplified TCR beta libraries were sequenced as 87-base-pair reads on the Illumina HiSeq System. On the authors' methods: A later analysis counted about 82 million unique TCR beta chains across the 666 repertoires, and approximately 11 million of these chains were shared by at least two donors. To remove PCR and sequencing errors, raw reads were error-corrected and collapsed into unique sequences using a nearest-neighbor algorithm that merged closely related sequences. Alignment of CDR3 sequences to IMGT reference sequences was used to assign V, D and J gene segments. For a sequence to be retained, a match of at least six nucleotides to both a V gene segment and a J gene segment was required. Rearrangements were called productive when the CDR3 lacked stop codons and stayed in frame with V and J; all others were non-productive. Following IMGT convention, CDR3 was defined as the stretch from the second conserved V-encoded cysteine up to the conserved J-encoded phenylalanine. Sequences without an unambiguous match to a single V gene segment were excluded from the earlier analysis of almost 600 of the donors. In an earlier analysis of around 590 of the donors, a V segment was called functional when productive rearrangements were above 56.7%, and segregating when the standard deviation between donors exceeded 5%. A statistical classification framework was developed to diagnose cytomegalovirus status using the catalog of TCR beta chain sequences. In a later analysis, TCR nucleotide sequences were compared against IMGT/GENE-DB human TR gene sequences so that V and J genes could be assigned. Using the TCRdist pipeline, a later analysis assigned CDR3 sequences along with most-parsimonious VDJ recombination scenarios. A later analysis defined each TCR beta chain by its CDR3 amino acid sequence plus V-gene family, and excluded reads lacking a unique V-gene family. A later analysis removed roughly 590 highly shared, low-generation-probability nucleotide sequences to deal with suspected cross-contamination and a sequencing artifact. In a later analysis, a clonal expansion index was calculated for each public chain from normalized within-repertoire ranks of inferred template counts. Generation probabilities in a later analysis came from a VDJ recombination model fitted to out-of-frame rearrangements, and those results were checked against IGoR. In a later analysis, TCR-TCR, TCR-HLA and TCR-CMV co-occurrence was scored with hypergeometric tests, and a repertoire-size bias correction was applied to TCR pairs. To estimate false discovery rates, a later analysis permuted the HLA or CMV assignments 20 times. A later analysis grouped co-occurring TCRs with DBSCAN, adding TCRdist sequence similarity when clustering within HLA-allele-positive subsets. For co-occurrence clustering, repertoires with fewer than 30,000 or more than 120,000 public chains were excluded, along with five or six repertoires with anomalous nucleotide sharing. TCRdb stores this immuneACCESS table with in-frame sequences only. Part of the clones is absent; in the studies checked, under half of the shortfall reflects unresolved V genes, and no reason is known for the rest. That table furnishes V, J and clone size, whereas the DNA furnished D and trimming. The sample table shows 200,000 to 300,000 clones, and 82% are seen once. Of the sample, 5% to 6.5% falls within the top ten clones.

Here the chain combines TRBV19 and TRBJ1-6; 8 bases in the junction line up with TRBD1. The sample was PBMCs. The receptor's source is a woman aged 35 to 49 in good health and CMV-seropositive. In nucleotide form, the sequence is TGTGCCAGTAGCGCGGTGACAGGGGATAATTCACCCCTCCACTTT. Its protein reads: CASSAVTGDNSPLHF.